The clone carrying this T cell receptor beta chain was recorded only once. Antigen: not known. The method was immunoSEQ multiplex PCR; TCRdb's version includes in-frame clones alone and lacks a portion of them. The sample contains some 200,000 clones, approximately 94% of which appear only once. The data belong to a study of T cell responses to AZD1222 COVID-19 vaccine. Overall study results and limits: Donors skewed white British and female; clonal diversity was possibly underestimated.

The sequencing here drew on peripheral blood, taken on day 0 of MenACWY control vaccination. The receptor was derived from an adult in good health.

CDR3 loop: CASSTRDRALSGGYTF. CDR3 sequence (DNA): TGTGCCAGCAGCACCCGGGACAGGGCGCTATCTGGAGGCTACACCTTC. This chain joins TRBV7-2 and TRBJ1-2; the match to TRBD1 covers 9 bases. Germline V gives CDR1 SGHTA, CDR2 FQGNSA. The trim removed 5 bases at V and 8 bases at J, leaving 15 bases unmatched. CDR3 length equals 16 residues.